These 23 T cell receptor beta chains came from one sample sequenced in a study of cytomegalovirus exposure and HLA in healthy donors. Researchers ran the PCR with 60 Vbeta and 13 Jbeta primers. Sequencing used immunoSEQ multiplex PCR; TCRdb keeps in-frame clones, though not all of them. The sample gives 150,000 to 200,000 clones, roughly 79% of which show up once; about 0.91% is in the top ten. Sequencing was done on a sample of PBMCs. The receptors derive from a woman aged 45-60 years in good health and CMV-seropositive.

The chain combines TRBV4-1 with TRBJ2-1, with TRBD1 identical over 9 bases. Germline lookup yields CDR1 MGHRA and CDR2 YSYEKL. J was trimmed by 3 bases and V by 3 bases; bases with no gene match: 6. The CDR3 runs to 16 residues. The CDR3 spells CASSQTGTGYYNEQFF. The DNA for the CDR3 is TGCGCCAGCAGCCAGACTGGGACAGGGTACTACAATGAGCAGTTCTTC.

The J gene is TRBJ2-5, the V gene TRBV5-1; TRBD2 agrees at 15 bases. The CDR3 consists of 16 residues. With V trimmed by 4 bases and J by 5 bases, 6 bases remained unmatched. Germline V gene sequence: CDR1 SGHRS, CDR2 YFSETQ. CDR3 sequence reads: CASSERTSGGAETQYF. CDR3 coding DNA: TGCGCCAGCAGCGAACGGACTAGCGGGGGGGCGGAGACCCAGTACTTC.

This chain links TRBV28 with TRBJ2-7; D perhaps matches TRBD2 (6 bases). Trimming shortened V by 3 bases and J by 4 bases, and 7 bases separated the two germline ends. This CDR3 comprises 12 residues. From germline, CDR1 is MDHEN and CDR2 SYDVKM. CDR3 region: CASSLRGYEQYF. The CDR3 DNA reads TGTGCCAGCAGTTTGCGGGGTTACGAGCAGTACTTC.

The chain couples TRBV5-4 to TRBJ1-1, with D possibly matching TRBD1 (6 bases). Germline values: CDR1 SGHNT, CDR2 YYREEE (reference sequence). Trimming took off 3 bases at V and 2 bases at J, with 17 bases between the two ends. The CDR3 is made up of 16 amino acids. DNA for the CDR3: TGTGCCAGCAGCTCAGAACAGGGCCCGTTAAACACTGAAGCTTTCTTT. This gives the protein CASSSEQGPLNTEAFF.

The chain is built from TRBV5-1 and TRBJ2-5, with a tentative D call TRBD2 (5 bases). The V gene's germline CDR1 is SGHRS and CDR2 YFSETQ. The CDR3 covers 13 residues. V gave up 2 bases and J gave up 5 bases, with 10 bases separating them. The CDR3 DNA sequence: TGCGCCAGCAGCTTATTACCGGGGGAGACCCAGTACTTC. Translating gives CASSLLPGETQYF.

V gene TRBV6-5 combines with J gene TRBJ1-1, with 8 bases fitting TRBD1. CDR1 MNHEY and CDR2 SVGAGI come from the germline V gene. The junction had 4 bases not matched to a gene; V was cut back by 4 bases and J by 6 bases. The CDR3 runs to 13 residues. The CDR3 region has the DNA TGTGCCAGCAGTTCCCCAGGGGGCGCTGAAGCTTTCTTT. Amino acids: CASSSPGGAEAFF.

This clone was seen a single time. V usage is TRBV12-5 and J usage is TRBJ1-4; 9 bases align to TRBD1. Germline V gene sequence: CDR1 LGHNT, CDR2 FRNRAP. With V trimmed by 7 bases and J by 4 bases, 10 bases remained unmatched. The CDR3 loop spans 16 amino acids. This CDR3 reads CASALARQGVNEKLFF. The CDR3 region has the DNA TGTGCTAGTGCCCTCGCACGACAGGGGGTTAATGAAAAACTGTTTTTT.

V usage is TRBV5-4 and J usage is TRBJ1-2, with D possibly matching TRBD1 (6 bases). V lost 0 bases and J lost 7, with 10 bases in between. The germline CDR1 and CDR2 sequences are SGHNT and YYREEE (reference sequence). CDR3 length: 13 amino acids. DNA for the CDR3: TGTGCCAGCAGCTTGGTAGGGGGTGTTGGCTACACCTTC. It translates to CASSLVGGVGYTF.

V usage is TRBV15 and J usage is TRBJ2-7; the match to TRBD2 covers 7 bases. CDR3 length equals 15 residues. Losses at the gene ends were 0 bases for V and 0 bases for J; bases not matched to a gene: 2. Germline V lookup: CDR1 LNHNV, CDR2 YYDKDF (reference sequence). CDR3 DNA: TGTGCCACCAGCAGAGATCGGACTAGCTCCTACGAGCAGTACTTC. Amino acids: CATSRDRTSSYEQYF.

This clone showed up just a few times. V and J are TRBV5-6 and TRBJ1-1, with 7 positions matching TRBD1. Germline lookup yields CDR1 SGHDT and CDR2 YYEEEE. The CDR3 length is 13 residues. Trimming took 3 bases from V and 1 from J; bases not matched to a gene: 0. CDR3 coding DNA: TGTGCCAGCAGCTGGGACAGGAACACTGAAGCTTTCTTT. Translating gives CASSWDRNTEAFF.

For this clone: This same CDR3 is encoded by further DNA sequences in the sample. The chain is built from TRBV7-2 and TRBJ2-3; TRBD1 might be the D (5 bases). CDR3 length equals 14 residues. V lost 0 bases and J 1 base, leaving 5 bases between the germline ends. Looked up from germline, CDR1 is SGHTA and CDR2 is FQGNSA. The CDR3 region has the DNA TGTGCCAGCAGCTTAGCAGGGGGCACAGATACGCAGTATTTT. The encoded protein is CASSLAGGTDTQYF. The variable domain in full, completed from reference TRBV7-2 and TRBJ2-3, reads GAGVSQSPSNKVTEKGKDVELRCDPISGHTALYWYRQSLGQGLEFLIYFQGNSAPDKSGLPSDRFSAERTGGSVSTLTIQRTQQEDSAVYLCASSLAGGTDTQYFGPGTRLTVL.

This rearrangement joins TRBV4-3 to TRBJ2-1; 9 bases fit TRBD2. CDR3 length: 16 residues. Trimming at V came to 0 bases and at J to 4 bases, leaving 4 bases not matched to a gene. Germline CDR1 reads LGHNA; CDR2 reads YSLEER. The CDR3 spells CASSQEGSGGYNEQFF. For the CDR3, the DNA is TGCGCCAGCAGCCAAGAAGGTAGCGGGGGTTACAATGAGCAGTTCTTC.

The rearrangement uses TRBV30 and TRBJ2-3, with TRBD2 identical over 7 bases. CDR1 is GTSNPN, CDR2 SVGIG, per germline (reference sequence). The CDR3 is 23 residues long. Unmatched junction bases numbered 31, after V lost 4 bases and J lost 0 bases. CDR3 protein: CAWKLGEGKGTVWGGSSTDTQYF. CDR3 nucleotide sequence: TGTGCCTGGAAATTAGGGGAAGGAAAGGGTACGGTCTGGGGGGGGTCTAGCACAGATACGCAGTATTTT.

The V and J genes are TRBV5-6 and TRBJ2-5; 9 nucleotides line up with TRBD2. V lost 4 bases, J lost 3 bases, and 4 bases stayed unmatched. The V gene's germline CDR1 is SGHDT and CDR2 YYEEEE. The CDR3 spans 14 residues. The chain's CDR3 is CASSRIAGEETQYF. The CDR3 bases are TGTGCCAGCAGCAGAATAGCGGGGGAAGAGACCCAGTACTTC.

The J gene is TRBJ1-5, the V gene TRBV7-2, with TRBD1 as a possible D gene (5 bases). The germline V and J ends were trimmed by 2 bases and 6 bases, with 26 bases remaining between them. Germline CDR1 is SGHTA and CDR2 is FQGNSA. The CDR3 is made up of 19 amino acids. The DNA for the CDR3 is TGTGCCAGCAGCTTACGTGACAGTACCGAATCCCTTAGCGGTCAGCCCCAGCATTTT. This sequence encodes CASSLRDSTESLSGQPQHF.

The table lists this clone with a few counts. This chain uses TRBV7-6 with TRBJ2-5; a possible D gene is TRBD1 (6 bases). The CDR3 is 14 amino acids. CDR1 is SGHVS, CDR2 FNYEAQ, per germline. Between the trimmed V and J ends, which lost 5 bases and 4 bases, there was a span of 14 bases. CDR3 DNA sequence: TGTGCCAGCAGCCCACCCGGGACACCAGAGACCCAGTACTTC. This translates into CASSPPGTPETQYF.

This clone is a singleton in its sample. The chain combines TRBV5-1 with TRBJ1-2; D perhaps matches TRBD1 (6 bases). Germline-derived CDR1 and CDR2 are SGHRS and YFSETQ. V lost 3 bases and J 6 bases, leaving 18 bases between the germline ends. The CDR3 has 15 amino acids. This CDR3 reads CASSSGQKQGNGYTF. The CDR3 coding sequence is TGCGCCAGCAGCTCCGGACAGAAACAAGGGAATGGCTACACCTTC.

Regarding this clone: The germline gene is not matched at one end of the junction; a read error may be the cause. The V and J genes are TRBV7-7 and TRBJ2-1; D not resolved. The CDR3 covers 14 residues. Per germline, CDR1 SSHAT and CDR2 FNYEAQ (reference sequence). As DNA, the CDR3 is TGTGCTAGCAGATGGAGCGCGGTCAGATATGAGCAGTTCTTC. It specifies CASRWSAVRYEQFF.

The chain links TRBV4-3 to TRBJ1-4, with a possible D match to TRBD1 (5 bases). CDR3 length equals 18 residues. Trimming shortened V by 1 base and J by 3 bases, and 18 bases separated the two germline ends. The germline CDR1 and CDR2 sequences are LGHNA and YSLEER. The CDR3 here is CASSQVPPGRTPNEKLFF. As DNA, the CDR3 is TGCGCCAGCAGCCAAGTCCCGCCAGGCCGGACACCTAATGAAAAACTGTTTTTT.

The chain joins TRBV29-1 to TRBJ2-7, with 7 nucleotides matching TRBD1. Trimming at V came to 6 bases and at J to 2 bases, leaving 7 bases not matched to a gene. The CDR3 length is 13 residues. Looked up from germline, CDR1 is SQVTM and CDR2 is ANQGSEA. CDR3 residues: CSVKQGPAYEQYF. Written as DNA, the CDR3 is TGCAGCGTAAAACAGGGGCCCGCCTACGAGCAGTACTTC.

The genes are TRBV6-5 and TRBJ2-5, with D perhaps TRBD1 (5 bases). The CDR3 extends over 15 amino acids. Germline-derived CDR1 and CDR2 are MNHEY and SVGAGI. V shed 5 bases and J shed 4 bases, with 17 bases lying between them. The CDR3 loop reads CASSRVGTRGETQYF. CDR3 sequence (DNA): TGTGCCAGCAGTCGGGTGGGAACAAGGGGAGAGACCCAGTACTTC.

This clone was detected once. V is TRBV12-5 and J is TRBJ2-5, with D perhaps TRBD1 (6 bases). Germline CDR1 reads LGHNT; CDR2 reads FRNRAP. CDR3 length: 16 amino acids. Trimming removed 2 bases at V and 1 base at J, with 14 bases between. The CDR3 DNA sequence: TGTGCTAGTGGTTTGTTCAGGGGCTCATCCCAAGAGACCCAGTACTTC. Its protein is CASGLFRGSSQETQYF.

The chain is built from TRBV11-3 and TRBJ2-3; D call uncertain. The CDR3 has 12 amino acids. Germline CDR1 is SGHNT and CDR2 is YENEEA. Trimming removed 4 bases from V and 4 bases from J, with 6 bases in between. This CDR3 is CASSSESDTQYF. CDR3 DNA sequence: TGTGCCAGCAGCTCCGAGTCAGATACGCAGTATTTT.